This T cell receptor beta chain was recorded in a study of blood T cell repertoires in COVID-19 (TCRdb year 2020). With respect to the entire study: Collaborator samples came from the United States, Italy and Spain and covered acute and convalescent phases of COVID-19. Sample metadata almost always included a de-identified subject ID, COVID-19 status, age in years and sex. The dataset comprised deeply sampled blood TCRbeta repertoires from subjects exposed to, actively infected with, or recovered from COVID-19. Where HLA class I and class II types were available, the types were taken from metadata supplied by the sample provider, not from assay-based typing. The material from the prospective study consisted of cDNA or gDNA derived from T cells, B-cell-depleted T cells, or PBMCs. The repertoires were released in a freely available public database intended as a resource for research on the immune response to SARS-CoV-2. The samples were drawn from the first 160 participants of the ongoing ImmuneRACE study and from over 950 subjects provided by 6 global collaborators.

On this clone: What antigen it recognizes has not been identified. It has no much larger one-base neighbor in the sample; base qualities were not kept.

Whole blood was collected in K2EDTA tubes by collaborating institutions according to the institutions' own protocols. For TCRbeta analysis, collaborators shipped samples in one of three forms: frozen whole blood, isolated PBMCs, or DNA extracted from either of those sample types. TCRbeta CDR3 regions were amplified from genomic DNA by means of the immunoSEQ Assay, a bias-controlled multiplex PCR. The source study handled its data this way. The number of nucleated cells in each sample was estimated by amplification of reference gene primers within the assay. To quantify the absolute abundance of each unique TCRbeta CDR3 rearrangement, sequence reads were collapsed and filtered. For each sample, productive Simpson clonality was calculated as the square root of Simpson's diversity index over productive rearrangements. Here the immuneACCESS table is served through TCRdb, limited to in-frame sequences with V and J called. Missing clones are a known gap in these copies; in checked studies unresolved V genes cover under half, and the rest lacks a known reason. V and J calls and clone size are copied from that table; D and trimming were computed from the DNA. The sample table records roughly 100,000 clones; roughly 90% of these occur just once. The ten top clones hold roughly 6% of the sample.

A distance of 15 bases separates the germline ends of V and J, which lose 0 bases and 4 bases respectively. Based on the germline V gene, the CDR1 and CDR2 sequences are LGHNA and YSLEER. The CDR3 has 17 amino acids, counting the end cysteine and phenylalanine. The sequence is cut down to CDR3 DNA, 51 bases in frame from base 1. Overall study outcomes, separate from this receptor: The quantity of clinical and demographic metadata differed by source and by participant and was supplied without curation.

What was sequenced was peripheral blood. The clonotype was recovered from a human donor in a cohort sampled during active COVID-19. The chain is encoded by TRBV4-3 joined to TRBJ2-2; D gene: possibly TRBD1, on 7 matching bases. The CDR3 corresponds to CASSQDLGGGFTGELFF. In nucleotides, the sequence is TGCGCCAGCAGCCAAGATCTCGGAGGGGGCTTCACCGGGGAGCTGTTTTTT.